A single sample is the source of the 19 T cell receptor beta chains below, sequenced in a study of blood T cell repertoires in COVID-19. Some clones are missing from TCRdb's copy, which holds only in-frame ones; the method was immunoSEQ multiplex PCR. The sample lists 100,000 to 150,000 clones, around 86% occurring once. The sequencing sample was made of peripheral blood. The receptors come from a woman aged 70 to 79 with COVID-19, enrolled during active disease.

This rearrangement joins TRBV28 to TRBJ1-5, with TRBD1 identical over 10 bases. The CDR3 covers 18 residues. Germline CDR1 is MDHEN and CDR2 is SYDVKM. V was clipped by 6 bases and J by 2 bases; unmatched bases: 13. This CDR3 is CASRPLKLDRGRNQPQHF. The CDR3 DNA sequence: TGTGCCAGCAGACCTCTGAAACTCGACAGGGGGCGCAATCAGCCCCAGCATTTT.

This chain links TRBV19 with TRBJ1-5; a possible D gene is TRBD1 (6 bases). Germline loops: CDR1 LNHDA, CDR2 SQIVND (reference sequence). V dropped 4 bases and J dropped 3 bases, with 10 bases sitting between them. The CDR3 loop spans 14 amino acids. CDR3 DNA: TGTGCCAGTAGTAATACAGGGAACAATCAGCCCCAGCATTTT. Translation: CASSNTGNNQPQHF.

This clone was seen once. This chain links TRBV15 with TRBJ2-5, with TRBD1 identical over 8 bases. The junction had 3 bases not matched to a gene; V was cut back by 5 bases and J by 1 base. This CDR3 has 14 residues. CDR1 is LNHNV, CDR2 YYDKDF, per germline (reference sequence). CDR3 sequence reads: CATSRGTGQETQYF. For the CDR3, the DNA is TGTGCCACCAGCCGAGGGACAGGCCAAGAGACCCAGTACTTC.

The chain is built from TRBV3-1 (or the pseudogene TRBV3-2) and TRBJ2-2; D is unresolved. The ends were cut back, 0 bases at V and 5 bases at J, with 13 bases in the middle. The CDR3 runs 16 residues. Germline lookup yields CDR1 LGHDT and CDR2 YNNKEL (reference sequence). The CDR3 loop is CASSQEYATVTGELFF. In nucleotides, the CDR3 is TGTGCCAGCAGCCAAGAGTATGCGACTGTTACCGGGGAGCTGTTTTTT.

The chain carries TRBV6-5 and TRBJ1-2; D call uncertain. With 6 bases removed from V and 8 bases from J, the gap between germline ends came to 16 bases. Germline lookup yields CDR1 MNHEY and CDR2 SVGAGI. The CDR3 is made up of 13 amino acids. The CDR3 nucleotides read TGTGCCAGCAGGGCCCCGGGGTCTTGGGGCTACACCTTC. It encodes CASRAPGSWGYTF.

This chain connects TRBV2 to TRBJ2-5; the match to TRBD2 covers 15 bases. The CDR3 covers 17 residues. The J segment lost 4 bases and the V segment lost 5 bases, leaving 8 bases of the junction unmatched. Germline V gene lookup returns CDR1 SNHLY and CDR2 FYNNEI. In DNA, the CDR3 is TGTGCCAGCAGTCCATCTGGACTAGCGGGGGGGCGAGAGACCCAGTACTTC. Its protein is CASSPSGLAGGRETQYF.

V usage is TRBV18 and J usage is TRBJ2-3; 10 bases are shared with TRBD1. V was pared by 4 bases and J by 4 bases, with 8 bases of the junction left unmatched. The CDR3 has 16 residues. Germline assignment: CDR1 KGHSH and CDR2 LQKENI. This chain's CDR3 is CASSRGQGKESDTQYF. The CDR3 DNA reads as TGTGCCAGCTCACGGGGACAGGGGAAGGAGTCAGATACGCAGTATTTT.

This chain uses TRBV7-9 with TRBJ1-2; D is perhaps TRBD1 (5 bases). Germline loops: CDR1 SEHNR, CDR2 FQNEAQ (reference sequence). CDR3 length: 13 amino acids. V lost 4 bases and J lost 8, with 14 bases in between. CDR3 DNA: TGTGCCAGCAGCTCTCAGGGATCGGCCGGCTACACCTTC. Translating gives CASSSQGSAGYTF.

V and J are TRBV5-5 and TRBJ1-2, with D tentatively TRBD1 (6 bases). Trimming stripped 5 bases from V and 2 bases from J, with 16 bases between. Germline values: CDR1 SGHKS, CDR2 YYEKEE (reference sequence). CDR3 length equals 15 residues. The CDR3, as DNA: TGTGCCAGCAGTCCGCAGCCAGGGGCCAACTATGGCTACACCTTC. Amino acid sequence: CASSPQPGANYGYTF.

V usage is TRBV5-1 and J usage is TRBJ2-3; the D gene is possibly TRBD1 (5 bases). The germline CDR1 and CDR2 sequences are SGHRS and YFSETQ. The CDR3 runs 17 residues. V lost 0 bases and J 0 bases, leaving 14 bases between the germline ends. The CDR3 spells CASSLAVREGSTDTQYF. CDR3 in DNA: TGCGCCAGCAGCTTGGCGGTCAGGGAAGGAAGCACAGATACGCAGTATTTT.

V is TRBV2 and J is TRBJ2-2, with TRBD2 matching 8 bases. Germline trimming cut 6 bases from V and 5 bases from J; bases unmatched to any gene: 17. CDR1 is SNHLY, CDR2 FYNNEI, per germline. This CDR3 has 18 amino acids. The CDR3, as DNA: TGTGCCAGCAGCCAGAGCGTTCCGGGACTAGGGAAGACCGGGGAGCTGTTTTTT. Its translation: CASSQSVPGLGKTGELFF.

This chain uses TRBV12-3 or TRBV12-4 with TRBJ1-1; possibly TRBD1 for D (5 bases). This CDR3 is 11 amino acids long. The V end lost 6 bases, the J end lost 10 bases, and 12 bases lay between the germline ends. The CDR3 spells CASSGGVRAFF. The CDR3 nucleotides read TGTGCCAGCAGCGGGGGGGTGCGAGCTTTCTTT.

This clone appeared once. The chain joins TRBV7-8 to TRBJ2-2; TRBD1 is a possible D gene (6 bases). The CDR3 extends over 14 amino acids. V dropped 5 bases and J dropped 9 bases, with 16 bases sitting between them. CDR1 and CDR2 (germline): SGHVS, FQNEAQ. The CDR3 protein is CASSTHRDTRELFF. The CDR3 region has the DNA TGTGCCAGCAGCACGCACAGGGATACCCGGGAGCTGTTTTTT. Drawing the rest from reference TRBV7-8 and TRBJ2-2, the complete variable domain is GAGVSQSPRYKVAKRGQDVALRCDPISGHVSLFWYQQALGQGPEFLTYFQNEAQLDKSGLPSDRFFAERPEGSVSTLKIQRTQQEDSAVYLCASSTHRDTRELFFGEGSRLTVL.

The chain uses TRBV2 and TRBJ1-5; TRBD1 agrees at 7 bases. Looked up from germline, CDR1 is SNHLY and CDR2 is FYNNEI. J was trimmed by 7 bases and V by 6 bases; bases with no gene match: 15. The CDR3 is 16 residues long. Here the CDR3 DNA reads TGTGCCAGCAGCATCCCCTATGACAGGGTAGGGCAGCCCCAGCATTTT. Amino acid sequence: CASSIPYDRVGQPQHF. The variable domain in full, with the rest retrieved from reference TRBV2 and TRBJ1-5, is EPEVTQTPSHQVTQMGQEVILRCVPISNHLYFYWYRQILGQKVEFLVSFYNNEISEKSEIFDDQFSVERPDGSNFTLKIRSTKLEDSAMYFCASSIPYDRVGQPQHFGDGTRLSIL.

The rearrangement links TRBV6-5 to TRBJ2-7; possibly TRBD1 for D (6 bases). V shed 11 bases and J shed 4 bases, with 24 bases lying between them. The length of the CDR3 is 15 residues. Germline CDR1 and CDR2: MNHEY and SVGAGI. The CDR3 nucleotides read TGTGCCCATGCTAGGGGGACAATGGGAAGTTACGAGCAGTACTTC. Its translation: CAHARGTMGSYEQYF.

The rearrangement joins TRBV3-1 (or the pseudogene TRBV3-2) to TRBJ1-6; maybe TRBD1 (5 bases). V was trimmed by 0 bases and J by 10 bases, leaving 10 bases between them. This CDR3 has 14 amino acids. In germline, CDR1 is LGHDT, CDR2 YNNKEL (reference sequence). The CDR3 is CASSQEAAGSPLHF. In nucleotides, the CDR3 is TGTGCCAGCAGCCAAGAGGCGGCAGGGTCACCCCTCCACTTT.

This CDR3 is CASSLSTDNEQFF. For the CDR3, the DNA is TGTGCCAGCAGCTTGAGTACGGACAATGAGCAGTTCTTC. V and J are TRBV5-4 and TRBJ2-1; no firm D call. CDR1 and CDR2 (germline): SGHNT, YYREEE (reference sequence). The CDR3 length is 13 residues. With 1 base removed from V and 5 bases from J, the gap between germline ends came to 7 bases.

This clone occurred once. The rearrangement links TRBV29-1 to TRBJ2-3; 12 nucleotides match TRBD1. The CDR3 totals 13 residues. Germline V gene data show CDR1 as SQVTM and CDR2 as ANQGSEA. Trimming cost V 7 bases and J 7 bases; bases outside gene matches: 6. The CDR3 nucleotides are TGCAGCGCCGGGACAGGGGGCTCGAATACGCAGTATTTT. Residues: CSAGTGGSNTQYF.

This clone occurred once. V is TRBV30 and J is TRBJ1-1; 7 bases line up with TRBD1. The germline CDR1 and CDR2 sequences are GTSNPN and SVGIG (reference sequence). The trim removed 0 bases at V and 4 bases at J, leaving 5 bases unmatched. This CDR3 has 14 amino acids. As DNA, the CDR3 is TGTGCCTGGAGTGTTAACAGGGGCCGCACTGAAGCTTTCTTT. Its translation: CAWSVNRGRTEAFF.